The present entry profiles one T cell receptor beta chain with its context. This entry comes from a study of cytomegalovirus exposure and HLA in healthy donors. Study as a whole: Among about 179 million T cells, an earlier analysis found around 100 million unique TCR beta sequences. Among the 398 donors who were genotyped, approximately 84% fell in the genetic ancestry cluster that is associated with self-reported Caucasian donors.

PCR employed 60 Vbeta and 13 Jbeta primers. Original processing notes: An analysis that came later counted 80 million or so unique TCR beta chains, about 10 million shared. Sequenced by immunoSEQ multiplex PCR; TCRdb stores in-frame clones only, minus some. The DNA was the basis for D and trimming; V, J and clone size are from that table. The profile shows 95,000 to 150,000 clones, 81% of them singletons. Germline trimming cut 6 bases from V and 1 base from J; bases unmatched to any gene: 5. From germline, CDR1 is MNHEY and CDR2 SMNVEV (reference sequence). The CDR3 has 15 amino acids. The receptor was derived from a woman between 35 and 50 years old in good health and CMV-seronegative. Sequences were obtained from PBMCs. The chain recombines TRBV27 with TRBJ2-2, with 7 bases matching TRBD1. CDR3 amino acids: CASSPGQKNTGELFF. The CDR3 nucleotides are TGTGCCAGCAGCCCGGGACAGAAGAACACCGGGGAGCTGTTTTTT.